The 20 T cell receptor beta chains reported below all come from one sample, sequenced in a study of cytomegalovirus exposure and HLA in healthy donors (dated by TCRdb to 2016 to 2017). Receptor amplification or capture employed the immunoSEQ multiplex PCR assay. For the multiplex PCR, a mixture combining 60 forward primers for TCR Vbeta segments and 13 reverse primers for TCR Jbeta segments was used. Drawn from immuneACCESS, this table holds only the in-frame rearrangements with V and J called that TCRdb kept. Clones are partly lost; checked studies trace under half to an unresolved V gene and leave the rest unexplained. In all, the sample holds tens of thousands of clones, and roughly two thirds of those were seen once. Less than 8.5% of the sample rests with the top ten. The source material was PBMCs. The receptors stem from a man aged 35 to 55 in good health and CMV-seropositive.

The rearrangement uses TRBV28 and TRBJ1-4; D not certain. The V and J ends lost 3 bases and 7 bases respectively, with 12 bases between them. This CDR3 has 14 residues. Per the germline V gene, CDR1 is MDHEN and CDR2 is SYDVKM. The CDR3 protein is CASSFPLGGEKLFF. The CDR3, as DNA: TGTGCCAGCAGTTTTCCCCTCGGTGGTGAAAAACTGTTTTTT.

This clone turned up a few times. The chain carries TRBV2 and TRBJ1-2, with D unclear. CDR3 length: 14 residues. Trimming took 8 bases from V and 0 from J, leaving 13 bases between them. CDR1 and CDR2 from the germline V gene are SNHLY and FYNNEI. The chain's CDR3 is CASEKRVSNYGYTF. Written as DNA, the CDR3 is TGTGCCAGCGAGAAGAGGGTGTCTAACTATGGCTACACCTTC. Drawing the rest from reference TRBV2 and TRBJ1-2, the complete variable domain is EPEVTQTPSHQVTQMGQEVILRCVPISNHLYFYWYRQILGQKVEFLVSFYNNEISEKSEIFDDQFSVERPDGSNFTLKIRSTKLEDSAMYFCASEKRVSNYGYTFGSGTRLTVV.

A few counts support this clone. V is TRBV30 and J is TRBJ1-2; D is ambiguous. Trimming pared 0 bases from V and 4 bases from J, leaving 12 bases between. The CDR3 has 14 residues. Germline loops: CDR1 GTSNPN, CDR2 SVGIG (reference sequence). As DNA, the CDR3 is TGTGCCTGGAGTGTAGCGGCAGGACTCTATGGCTACACCTTC. As protein: CAWSVAAGLYGYTF.

The chain couples TRBV30 to TRBJ2-1; TRBD2 might be the D (7 bases). In germline, CDR1 is GTSNPN, CDR2 SVGIG (reference sequence). The CDR3 is made up of 13 amino acids. V dropped 1 base and J dropped 7 bases, with 11 bases sitting between them. The CDR3 nucleotides are TGTGCCTGGAGTGACGGGGGGCGGAATGAGCAGTTCTTC. It codes for CAWSDGGRNEQFF.

Only one count was recorded for this clone. The CDR3 is CASGRDRTYEQYF. DNA for the CDR3: TGTGCCAGCGGGCGGGACAGGACCTACGAGCAGTACTTC. This chain uses TRBV2 with TRBJ2-7; 8 bases match TRBD1. Germline V gene sequence: CDR1 SNHLY, CDR2 FYNNEI. The CDR3 runs 13 residues. V was clipped by 8 bases and J by 2 bases; unmatched bases: 5.

This rearrangement joins TRBV9 to TRBJ2-7, with D perhaps TRBD2 (5 bases). CDR3 length: 16 amino acids. V was clipped by 4 bases and J by 4 bases, with 21 bases between them. Germline assignment: CDR1 SGDLS and CDR2 YYNGEE. CDR3 loop: CASSPSEEKHIYEQYF. CDR3 in DNA: TGTGCCAGCAGCCCATCGGAGGAGAAACACATTTACGAGCAGTACTTC.

This chain joins TRBV29-1 and TRBJ2-7; unclear D gene. The CDR3 runs to 11 residues. Trimming pared 5 bases from V and 3 bases from J, leaving 8 bases between. From germline, CDR1 is SQVTM and CDR2 ANQGSEA. The chain's CDR3 is CSVLLNYEQYF. The CDR3 coding sequence is TGCAGCGTTCTGTTAAACTACGAGCAGTACTTC.

The rearrangement joins TRBV15 to TRBJ2-5, with D tentatively TRBD1 (6 bases). Trimming removed 5 bases at V and 5 bases at J, with 15 bases between. Germline CDR1 LNHNV, CDR2 YYDKDF (reference sequence). This CDR3 is built from 14 residues. CDR3 protein: CATSRVGRGETQYF. DNA of the CDR3: TGTGCCACCAGCCGAGTCGGCAGGGGTGAGACCCAGTACTTC.

The gene calls are TRBV5-4 and TRBJ2-3, with TRBD1 matching over 10 bases. CDR1 is SGHNT, CDR2 YYREEE, per germline (reference sequence). The CDR3 is 16 amino acids. V lost 3 bases and J lost 1; bases outside the gene matches: 5. CDR3 sequence reads: CASSSSGTGGTDTQYF. Written as DNA, the CDR3 is TGTGCCAGCAGCTCATCCGGGACAGGGGGCACAGATACGCAGTATTTT.

The sample holds a few counts of this clone. This CDR3 reads CASSYSAEPPGNTIYF. As DNA, the CDR3 is TGTGCCAGCAGTTACTCAGCTGAACCTCCCGGAAACACCATATATTTT. This chain connects TRBV6-5 to TRBJ1-3; D unresolved. The length of the CDR3 is 16 residues. Germline V CDR1 and CDR2: MNHEY, SVGAGI. The V gene lost 0 bases and the J gene lost 4 bases, with 13 bases spanning the gap.

The sample holds a few counts of this clone. The chain is built from TRBV5-6 and TRBJ2-5; 8 positions agree with TRBD1. The germline gives CDR1 SGHDT, CDR2 YYEEEE. The ends lost 1 base at V and 4 bases at J; junction bases unmatched: 3. The CDR3 has 14 residues. In DNA, the CDR3 is TGTGCCAGCAGCTTGCAGGGGGCGCGAGAGACCCAGTACTTC. Protein: CASSLQGARETQYF.

This rearrangement joins TRBV6-1 to TRBJ1-5; 8 bases line up with TRBD1. V lost 6 bases, J lost 2 bases, and 6 bases stayed unmatched. Germline V gene lookup returns CDR1 MNHNS and CDR2 SASEGT. The CDR3 extends over 15 amino acids. The CDR3 DNA reads as TGTGCCAGCAGGGAGGACAGGGCGGGCAATCAGCCCCAGCATTTT. Encoded protein: CASREDRAGNQPQHF.

The chain carries TRBV5-8 and TRBJ1-1; the match to TRBD1 covers 7 bases. The CDR3 has 15 amino acids. Trimming removed 5 bases from V and 4 bases from J; junction bases left unmatched: 11. CDR1 is SGHTS and CDR2 is YDEGEE in the germline V gene. CDR3 DNA sequence: TGTGCCAGCAGATTACCGGGACAGATCCTCACTGAAGCTTTCTTT. Residues: CASRLPGQILTEAFF. Together with reference TRBV5-8 and TRBJ1-1, the CDR3 gives the full variable domain: EAGVTQSPTHLIKTRGQQATLRCSPISGHTSVYWYQQALGLGLQFLLWYDEGEERNRGNFPPRFSGRQFPNYSSELNVNALELEDSALYLCASRLPGQILTEAFFGQGTRLTVV.

This chain uses TRBV9 with TRBJ2-1; 9 bases agree with TRBD1. V lost 3 bases and J lost 7; bases outside the gene matches: 8. Germline V gene lookup returns CDR1 SGDLS and CDR2 YYNGEE. The CDR3 extends over 15 amino acids. The CDR3 protein is CASSADRGWTNEQFF. The CDR3 nucleotides are TGTGCCAGCAGCGCGGACAGGGGTTGGACGAATGAGCAGTTCTTC.

The sample holds one count of this clone. The chain recombines TRBV6-6 with TRBJ1-2, with 9 bases matching TRBD1. Germline CDR1 is MNHNY and CDR2 is SVGAGI (reference sequence). This CDR3 is built from 14 residues. The V and J ends lost 3 bases and 6 bases, in that order; junction bases with no gene match: 5. The CDR3 DNA reads TGTGCCAGCAGTTATGGGGACAGGGCGGATGGCTACACCTTC. Translation gives CASSYGDRADGYTF.

V is TRBV6-1 and J is TRBJ2-2, with TRBD1 matching over 8 bases. The germline V gene encodes CDR1 MNHNS and CDR2 SASEGT. The CDR3 is made up of 13 amino acids. V was clipped by 4 bases and J by 5 bases; unmatched bases: 0. CDR3 sequence: CASSGTGTGELFF. In nucleotides, the CDR3 is TGTGCCAGCAGTGGGACAGGGACCGGGGAGCTGTTTTTT.

The J gene is TRBJ1-5, the V gene TRBV5-6; a weak D match, TRBD1 (6 bases). CDR3 length: 15 residues. V gave up 3 bases and J gave up 5 bases, with 15 bases separating them. Germline V gives CDR1 SGHDT, CDR2 YYEEEE. Here the CDR3 DNA reads TGTGCCAGCAGCTCGTCGGACAGAACTTATCAGCCCCAGCATTTT. This sequence encodes CASSSSDRTYQPQHF.

The J gene is TRBJ2-1, the V gene TRBV19; 8 bases fit TRBD2. V gave up 7 bases and J gave up 10 bases; unmatched junction bases: 18. The CDR3 spans 16 residues. Per the germline V gene, CDR1 is LNHDA and CDR2 is SQIVND (reference sequence). The CDR3: CASTLRTAGDVGEQFF. In DNA form, the CDR3 reads TGTGCCAGTACCCTCCGGACAGCGGGGGACGTCGGAGAGCAGTTCTTC.

The rearrangement uses TRBV7-8 and TRBJ1-5; possibly TRBD1 for D (6 bases). The CDR3 is made up of 14 amino acids. Germline V lookup: CDR1 SGHVS, CDR2 FQNEAQ. Trimming removed 1 base from V and 6 bases from J, with 10 bases in between. The CDR3 here is CASSLGTGTQPQHF. CDR3 bases: TGTGCCAGCAGCTTAGGAACAGGGACTCAGCCCCAGCATTTT.

The rearrangement uses TRBV28 and TRBJ2-7, with 8 bases lining up with TRBD2. V trimming: 2 bases; J trimming: 5 bases; junction bases outside the gene matches: 5. The CDR3 has 14 residues. Per germline, CDR1 MDHEN and CDR2 SYDVKM. DNA for the CDR3: TGTGCCAGCAGTTTAAACGGGGGGGTCGACGAGCAGTACTTC. Translated, it gives CASSLNGGVDEQYF.